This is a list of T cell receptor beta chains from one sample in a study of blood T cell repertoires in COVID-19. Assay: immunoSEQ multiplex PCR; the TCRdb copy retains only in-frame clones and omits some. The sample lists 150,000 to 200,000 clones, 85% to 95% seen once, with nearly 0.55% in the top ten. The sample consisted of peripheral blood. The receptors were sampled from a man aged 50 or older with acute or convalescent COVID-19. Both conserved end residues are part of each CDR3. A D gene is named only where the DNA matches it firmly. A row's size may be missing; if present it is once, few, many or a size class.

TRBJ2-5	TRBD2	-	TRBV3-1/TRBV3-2	TGTGCCAGCAGCCCGAGCGGGATACAAGAGACCCAGTACTTC	CASSPSGIQETQYF
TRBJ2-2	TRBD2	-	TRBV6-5	TGTGCCAGCAGACCTAGCGGCACCGGGGAGCTGTTTTTT	CASRPSGTGELFF
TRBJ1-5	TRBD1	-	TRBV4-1	TGCGCCAGCAGCCCTGACAGGGCCCAGGGTCAGCCCCAGCATTTT	CASSPDRAQGQPQHF
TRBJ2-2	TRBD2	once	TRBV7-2	TGTGCCAGCAGCTTAAGGCGGGAGAGGAGGGGGGAGCTGTTTTTT	CASSLRRERRGELFF
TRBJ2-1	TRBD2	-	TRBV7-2	TGTGCCAGCAGCTTACCGGGACTAGCCTACAATGAGCAGTTCTTC	CASSLPGLAYNEQFF
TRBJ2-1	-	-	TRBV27	TGTGCCAGCAGTTTCGGGACTCTCCGTGATGAGCAGTTCTTC	CASSFGTLRDEQFF
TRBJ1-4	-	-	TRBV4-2	TGTGCCAGCAGCCAAGACTCCGCGACAGTGCATAATGAAAAACTGTTTTTT	CASSQDSATVHNEKLFF
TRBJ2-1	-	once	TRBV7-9	TGTGCCAGCAGCTCCTTCTACGAGGAGCAGTTCTTC	CASSSFYEEQFF
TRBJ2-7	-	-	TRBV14	TGTGCCAGCAGCCAAGATGGGCTAAGGGGGATCTACGAGCAGTACTTC	CASSQDGLRGIYEQYF
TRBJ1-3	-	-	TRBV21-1	TGTGCCAGCAGCAAACCGACCCCTACAGGCCGCTCTGGAAACACCATATATTTT	CASSKPTPTGRSGNTIYF
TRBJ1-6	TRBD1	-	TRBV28	TGTGCCAGCAGCAAACCCCGCGGAGGGGGCATATACAATTCACCCCTCCACTTT	CASSKPRGGGIYNSPLHF
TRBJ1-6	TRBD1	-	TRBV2	TGTGCCAGCAATCGGGACAGGTATAATTCACCCCTCCACTTT	CASNRDRYNSPLHF
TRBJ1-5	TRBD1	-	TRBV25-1	TGTGCCAGCAGTGATACGGGGACAGGGGGCCAGCCCCAGCATTTT	CASSDTGTGGQPQHF
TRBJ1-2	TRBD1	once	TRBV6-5	TGTGCCAGCACCCAGACAGGGGGGAAAAAAGGCTACACCTTC	CASTQTGGKKGYTF
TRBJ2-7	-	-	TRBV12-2	TGTGCAAGTCGCTTATGGTGGAGAAGGAACAACGAGCAGTACTTC	CASRLWWRRNNEQYF
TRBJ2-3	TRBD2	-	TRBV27	TGTGCCAGCAGGTTAGCGGGGATTTCAGATACGCAGTATTTT	CASRLAGISDTQYF
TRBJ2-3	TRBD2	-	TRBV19	TGTGCCAGTAGTATCGGCGGGGGGCCCACAGATACGCAGTATTTT	CASSIGGGPTDTQYF
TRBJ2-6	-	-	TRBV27	TGTGCCAGCAGTTTAGGCAGGGCCGGGGCCAACGTCCTGACTTTC	CASSLGRAGANVLTF
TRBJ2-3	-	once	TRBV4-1	TGCGCCAGCAGCCAAGAGCAGGGGCCTAGCACAGATACGCAGTATTTT	CASSQEQGPSTDTQYF
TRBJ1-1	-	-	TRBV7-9	TGTGCCAGCAGCTTTACAGAGAACACTGAAGCTTTCTTT	CASSFTENTEAFF
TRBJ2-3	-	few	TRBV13	TGTGCCAGCAGCCCGGTGGGCACAGATACGCAGTATTTT	CASSPVGTDTQYF
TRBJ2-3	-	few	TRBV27	TGTGCCAGCAGAAAAACAGGGACAGATACGCAGTATTTT	CASRKTGTDTQYF
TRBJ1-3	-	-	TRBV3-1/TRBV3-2	TGTGCCAGCAGCCAAGACACCCAGGGGTCCGGAAACACCATATATTTT	CASSQDTQGSGNTIYF
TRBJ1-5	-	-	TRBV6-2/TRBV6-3	TGTGCCAGCAGCCCCCATCCTGATTTGCTAGGCAATCAGCCCCAGCATTTT	CASSPHPDLLGNQPQHF
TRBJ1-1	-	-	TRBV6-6	TGTGCCAGCAGTTACGGCGCGTCGGGCACTGAAGCTTTCTTT	CASSYGASGTEAFF
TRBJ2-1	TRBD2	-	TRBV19	TGTGCCAGTAGGTCAGCGGGGGGCCACGATGAGCAGTTCTTC	CASRSAGGHDEQFF
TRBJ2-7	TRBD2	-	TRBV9	TGTGCCAGCAGCACCGGACAGTCTAGCGGGAGAGAGAACGAGCAGTACTTC	CASSTGQSSGRENEQYF
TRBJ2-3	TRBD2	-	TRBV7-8	TGTGCCAGCAGCCCCGGGAGGACAGATACGCAGTATTTT	CASSPGRTDTQYF
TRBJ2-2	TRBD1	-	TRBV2	TGTGCCACCCTAGGCATACAGGGGGCTACCGGGGAGCTGTTTTTT	CATLGIQGATGELFF
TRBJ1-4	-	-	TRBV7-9	TGTGCCAGCAGTAGTTGGGAGACGATTAATGAAAAACTGTTTTTT	CASSSWETINEKLFF
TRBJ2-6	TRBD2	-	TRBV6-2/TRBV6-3	TGTGCCAGCAGTTACGTCGTCGCTAGCGGGGGGGCATTTGGGGCCAACGTCCTGACTTTC	CASSYVVASGGAFGANVLTF
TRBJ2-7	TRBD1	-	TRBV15	TGTGCCACCAGCACGGGGCAGGGGGCCTCCTACGAGCAGTACTTC	CATSTGQGASYEQYF
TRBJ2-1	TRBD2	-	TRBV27	TGTGCCAGCACCAACCTCTGGGGTGCTAGCGGGGGCGTAGCTGATTGGCAGTTCTTC	CASTNLWGASGGVADWQFF
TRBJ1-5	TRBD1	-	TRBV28	TGTGCCAGCAGTTCCCCGGGACAGGGCTCCTATAGCAATCAGCCCCAGCATTTT	CASSSPGQGSYSNQPQHF
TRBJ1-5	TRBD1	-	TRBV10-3	TGTGCCATCAGCGGACAGGGTGGCCAGCCCCAGCATTTT	CAISGQGGQPQHF
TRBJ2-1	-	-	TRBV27	TGTGCCAGCAGTTTTGGGCGGGGAGGAGCGTACAATGAGCAGTTCTTC	CASSFGRGGAYNEQFF
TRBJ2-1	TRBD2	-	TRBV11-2	TGTGCCAGCAGCCACCACGCCCTAGCGGGAGTCGACAATGAGCAGTTCTTC	CASSHHALAGVDNEQFF
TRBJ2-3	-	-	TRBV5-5	TGTGCCAGCAGCTTGCAGTGGCAGGGTGATACAGATACGCAGTATTTT	CASSLQWQGDTDTQYF
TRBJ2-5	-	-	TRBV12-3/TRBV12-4	TGTGCCAGCAGTTCGATTTACGGGACCCAGTACTTC	CASSSIYGTQYF
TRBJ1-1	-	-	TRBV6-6	TGTGCCAGCAGTCCAAAGACACCTATGAACACTGAAGCTTTCTTT	CASSPKTPMNTEAFF
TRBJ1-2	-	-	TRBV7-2	TGTGCCAGCAGCCCCTCTTGGGGGGGAACGAATGGCTACACCTTC	CASSPSWGGTNGYTF